This T cell receptor (beta chain) derives from a study of CD8 T cells in Susac syndrome. RNA amounts of roughly 0.45 to 1 ug underwent reverse transcription with random hexamers. By means of immunoSEQ multiplex PCR, TCR beta CDR3 spanning 54 Vbeta and 13 Jbeta underwent amplification. TCRdb re-derived calls from the immunoSEQ multiplex PCR reads in MiXCR, one entry per CDR3 protein. The sample includes about 200,000 distinct CDR3 sequences, 80% to 95% of them seen just once. TEMRA cells were FACS-enriched, while CD8+ and CD4+ T cells were negatively isolated. Per germline, CDR1 MGHRA and CDR2 YSYEKL. V was shortened by 6 bases and J by 1 base, with 10 bases between the two germline ends. The CDR3 totals 14 residues.

Source material: CD8+ T cells from PBMCs. The sequence was collected from a human donor with multiple sclerosis. The chain uses TRBV4-1 and TRBJ1-5; D might be TRBD1 (6 bases). CDR3 sequence: CASSRTVSNQPQHF. The CDR3 nucleotides read TGCGCCAGCAGTCGGACAGTCAGCAATCAGCCCCAGCATTTT.